Each of the 20 T cell receptor beta chains below was sequenced from the same sample in a study of blood T cell repertoires in COVID-19. TCRdb keeps only in-frame clones here, not all; method: immunoSEQ multiplex PCR. The sample shows around 190,000 clones, 87% of them seen only once. Material for sequencing was PBMCs or T cells enriched from blood (not recorded which). These receptors came from a man younger than 35 with acute COVID-19.

CDR3 nucleotide sequence: TGTGCCAGCAGTTTTCATACAGGGGAGCAGTACTTC. Amino acids: CASSFHTGEQYF. The genes are TRBV28 and TRBJ2-7, with D possibly TRBD1 on 6 matching bases. Per germline, CDR1 MDHEN and CDR2 SYDVKM. The V end was cut by 3 bases, the J end by 7 bases, with 10 bases between. There are 12 residues in the CDR3.

The chain is built from TRBV6-1 and TRBJ1-6, with a tentative D call TRBD1 (5 bases). V lost 2 bases to trimming and J lost 8 bases, with 16 bases between them. Germline loops: CDR1 MNHNS, CDR2 SASEGT. This CDR3 is built from 16 residues. DNA for the CDR3: TGTGCCAGCAGTGAAAGGGCTGGGGGGTTGGATTCACCCCTCCACTTT. It encodes CASSERAGGLDSPLHF.

This rearrangement joins TRBV13 to TRBJ1-4; D is possibly TRBD1 (6 bases). The CDR3 extends over 15 amino acids. V lost 5 bases, J lost 0 bases, and 10 bases lay in between. The germline V gene has CDR1 PRHDT and CDR2 FYEKMQ (reference sequence). CDR3 sequence reads: CASSRGQTTNEKLFF. The CDR3 DNA follows: TGTGCCAGCAGCCGAGGACAGACAACTAATGAAAAACTGTTTTTT.

As concerns this clone: Other DNA sequences of this sample code for an identical CDR3. The chain employs TRBV5-4 and TRBJ1-2; no definite D call. The CDR3 totals 15 residues. Germline-derived CDR1 and CDR2 are SGHNT and YYREEE (reference sequence). The V and J ends lost 0 bases and 2 bases respectively, with 11 bases between them. CDR3 in DNA: TGTGCCAGCAGCTTGGACCGAGCGACGAACTATGGCTACACCTTC. This sequence encodes CASSLDRATNYGYTF.

This clone was seen only once. V usage is TRBV7-2 and J usage is TRBJ2-1; maybe TRBD1 (5 bases). The CDR3 has 12 residues. V was trimmed by 7 bases and J by 3 bases, leaving 7 bases between them. Germline V lookup: CDR1 SGHTA, CDR2 FQGNSA. The CDR3 is CASNQGYNEQFF. The DNA of the CDR3 is TGTGCCAGCAACCAGGGCTACAATGAGCAGTTCTTC.

For this clone: Other DNA sequences in the same sample also yield this CDR3. This sequence joins TRBV6-2 or TRBV6-3 and TRBJ2-7; D is perhaps TRBD2 (5 bases). In germline, CDR1 is MNHEY, CDR2 SVGEGT. V lost 5 bases to trimming and J lost 4 bases, with 9 bases between them. The CDR3 is 12 amino acids. The CDR3: CASSRTVYEQYF. The CDR3 DNA sequence: TGTGCCAGCAGTCGGACTGTGTACGAGCAGTACTTC.

The J gene is TRBJ2-4, the V gene TRBV30; maybe TRBD2 (5 bases). The germline V gene has CDR1 GTSNPN and CDR2 SVGIG (reference sequence). V gave up 0 bases and J gave up 1 base, with 19 bases separating them. The CDR3 is 18 amino acids. Here the CDR3 reads CAWSVLGLVISAKNIQYF. CDR3 coding DNA: TGTGCCTGGAGTGTACTAGGGCTGGTCATCTCGGCCAAAAACATTCAGTACTTC.

The chain carries TRBV5-8 and TRBJ2-7; D gene unclear. The CDR3 consists of 12 residues. CDR1 is SGHTS, CDR2 YDEGEE, per germline. The V gene lost 3 bases and the J gene lost 1 base, with 5 bases spanning the gap. CDR3: CASSSYSYEQYF. The CDR3 coding sequence is TGTGCCAGCAGCTCCTATTCCTACGAGCAGTACTTC.

In its sample, this clone was seen a few times. The rearrangement joins TRBV29-1 to TRBJ1-2; tentatively, D is TRBD1 (6 bases). The CDR3 sequence is 14 residues long. V was clipped by 3 bases and J by 8 bases, with 19 bases between them. Germline CDR1 SQVTM, CDR2 ANQGSEA. CDR3 residues: CSVDNGRQGHGYTF. The CDR3 DNA follows: TGCAGCGTTGATAATGGGCGGCAGGGGCACGGCTACACCTTC.

The V and J genes are TRBV7-2 and TRBJ2-7; 11 nucleotides align to TRBD2. V trimming: 4 bases; J trimming: 4 bases; junction bases outside the gene matches: 9. CDR3 length: 16 residues. Germline V CDR1 and CDR2: SGHTA, FQGNSA. The CDR3 DNA reads as TGTGCCAGCAGCTCATCGGGACTAGCGGCAGATTACGAGCAGTACTTC. It yields the protein CASSSSGLAADYEQYF.

This clone was detected only once. V gene TRBV4-1 combines with J gene TRBJ2-2; 9 bases agree with TRBD2. This CDR3 contains 15 residues. V lost 3 bases to trimming and J lost 5 bases; unmatched junction nucleotides: 4. Germline V CDR1 and CDR2: MGHRA, YSYEKL. The CDR3 bases are TGCGCCAGCAGCCAGCTAGCGGGACGGACCGGGGAGCTGTTTTTT. It is translated as CASSQLAGRTGELFF.

This chain uses TRBV6-5 with TRBJ1-1; the D is unclear. Trimming removed 5 bases at V and 2 bases at J, with 9 bases between. The CDR3 sequence is 13 residues long. Per the germline V gene, CDR1 is MNHEY and CDR2 is SVGAGI. CDR3 DNA sequence: TGTGCCAGCAGTCGCCGGGGAAACACTGAAGCTTTCTTT. It translates to CASSRRGNTEAFF.

The chain combines TRBV11-3 with TRBJ2-3; no reliable D call. V was pared by 5 bases and J by 5 bases, with 23 bases between. This CDR3 is built from 17 residues. In germline, CDR1 is SGHNT, CDR2 YENEEA. The CDR3 DNA follows: TGTGCCAGCAGCCCCGAGCGAATTGGGTTCGGTATAGATACGCAGTATTTT. It specifies CASSPERIGFGIDTQYF.

The chain couples TRBV7-9 to TRBJ2-7, with 8 bases that match TRBD2. The CDR3 is 19 residues long. From germline, CDR1 is SEHNR and CDR2 FQNEAQ (reference sequence). Germline trimming cut 5 bases from V and 3 bases from J; bases unmatched to any gene: 21. DNA of the CDR3: TGTGCCAGCAGCACGGGAGGGGGAGAGGCCGGGACGGGAGTCTACGAGCAGTACTTC. Its protein is CASSTGGGEAGTGVYEQYF.

In nucleotides, the CDR3 is TGTGCCAGCAGCGACCTGGACAGGGACGCAGATACGCAGTATTTT. Encoded protein: CASSDLDRDADTQYF. The V gene is TRBV9, the J gene TRBJ2-3; 8 bases agree with TRBD1. The germline V gene encodes CDR1 SGDLS and CDR2 YYNGEE. V lost 3 bases and J lost 4; bases outside the gene matches: 7. The CDR3 is 15 residues long.

This clone was found a few times. The rearrangement joins TRBV7-2 to TRBJ1-5, with D tentatively TRBD1 (6 bases). Germline CDR1 is SGHTA and CDR2 is FQGNSA. Trimming removed 3 bases from V and 2 bases from J, with 11 bases in between. This CDR3 comprises 15 residues. Written as DNA, the CDR3 is TGTGCCAGCAGCTTCGATTACAGGGGCAATCAGCCCCAGCATTTT. It encodes CASSFDYRGNQPQHF. Full variable domain (outside the CDR3, taken from reference TRBV7-2 and TRBJ1-5): GAGVSQSPSNKVTEKGKDVELRCDPISGHTALYWYRQSLGQGLEFLIYFQGNSAPDKSGLPSDRFSAERTGGSVSTLTIQRTQQEDSAVYLCASSFDYRGNQPQHFGDGTRLSIL.

The chain is built from TRBV9 and TRBJ1-1, with 8 bases aligning to TRBD1. CDR3 length: 15 residues. V lost 2 bases to trimming and J lost 6 bases; unmatched junction nucleotides: 9. Germline V lookup: CDR1 SGDLS, CDR2 YYNGEE. The CDR3 loop reads CASSVGQGEHAEAFF. The CDR3 bases are TGTGCCAGCAGCGTTGGACAGGGTGAACACGCTGAAGCTTTCTTT.

This clone appeared once. The genes are TRBV28 and TRBJ2-7; TRBD2 matches at 8 bases. The CDR3 loop spans 15 amino acids. J gave up 6 bases and V 4 bases, and 11 bases lay outside the gene matches. Germline V gene data show CDR1 as MDHEN and CDR2 as SYDVKM. For the CDR3, the DNA is TGTGCCAGCAGTTCGGGAGGGGCAGAAATCTCCGAGCAGTACTTC. As protein: CASSSGGAEISEQYF.

This clone was detected once. The gene calls are TRBV30 and TRBJ2-7, with 9 bases that match TRBD2. This CDR3 has 14 amino acids. Germline trimming cut 3 bases from V and 3 bases from J; bases unmatched to any gene: 6. From germline, CDR1 is GTSNPN and CDR2 SVGIG (reference sequence). The CDR3 reads CAWRAGTSLYEQYF. The DNA of the CDR3 is TGTGCCTGGAGAGCCGGGACTAGCCTCTACGAGCAGTACTTC.

This chain joins TRBV27 and TRBJ1-1; D gene unclear. Germline loops: CDR1 MNHEY, CDR2 SMNVEV (reference sequence). V was cut by 7 bases and J by 4 bases, with 13 bases left in between. CDR3 size: 13 residues. CDR3: CASTMGGSTEAFF. The CDR3 DNA sequence: TGTGCCAGCACCATGGGAGGAAGCACTGAAGCTTTCTTT.